The present T cell receptor beta chain was sequenced within a study of CD8+ T cells in alopecia areata. As for the study in general: Scalp area affected, as a percentage, set the severity score of treated patients.

This CDR3 comprises 16 residues. Trimming stripped 5 bases from V and 0 bases from J, with 16 bases between. CDR1 and CDR2 from the germline V gene are SEHNR and FQNEAQ (reference sequence). cDNA prepared by RNA extraction and subsequent reverse transcription served as the template for sequencing. Clones were sequenced by immunoSEQ multiplex PCR, and TCRdb holds only the in-frame ones, with some missing. The table records over 120,000 clones, about 51% of them present only once. Treatment indicated: oral pan-JAK inhibitor, 5-10 mg twice daily. The V and J genes are TRBV7-9 and TRBJ1-1; a weak D match, TRBD1 (5 bases). This specimen was CD8+ T cells sorted from blood, taken at week 4, from a patient treated with tofacitinib. The receptor's source is a human donor with alopecia areata. The CDR3 loop reads CASSLAMRGMNTEAFF. CDR3 in DNA: TGTGCCAGCAGCCTTGCCATGCGGGGGATGAACACTGAAGCTTTCTTT.